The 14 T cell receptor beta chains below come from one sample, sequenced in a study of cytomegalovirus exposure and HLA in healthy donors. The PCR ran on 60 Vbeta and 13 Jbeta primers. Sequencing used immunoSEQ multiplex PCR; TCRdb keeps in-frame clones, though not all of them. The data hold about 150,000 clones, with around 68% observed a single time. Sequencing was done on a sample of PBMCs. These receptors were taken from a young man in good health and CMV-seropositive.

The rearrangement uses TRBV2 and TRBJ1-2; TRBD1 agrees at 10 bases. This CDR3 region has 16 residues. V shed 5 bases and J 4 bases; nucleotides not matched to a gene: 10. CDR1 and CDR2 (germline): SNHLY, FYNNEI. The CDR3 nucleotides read TGTGCCAGCAGTATGACAGGGGGCTCAAAACTCTATGGCTACACCTTC. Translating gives CASSMTGGSKLYGYTF.

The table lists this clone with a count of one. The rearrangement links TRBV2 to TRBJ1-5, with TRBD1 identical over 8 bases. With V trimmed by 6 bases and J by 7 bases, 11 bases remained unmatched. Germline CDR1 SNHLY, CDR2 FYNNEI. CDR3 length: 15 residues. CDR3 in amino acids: CASRERDRGLQPQHF. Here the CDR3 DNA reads TGTGCCAGCAGGGAGAGAGACAGGGGATTGCAGCCCCAGCATTTT.

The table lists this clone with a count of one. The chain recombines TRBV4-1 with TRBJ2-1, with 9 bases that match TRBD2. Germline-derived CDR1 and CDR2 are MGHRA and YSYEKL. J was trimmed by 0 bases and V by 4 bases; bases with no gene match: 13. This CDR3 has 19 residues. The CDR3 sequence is CASSLGTSQTISSYNEQFF. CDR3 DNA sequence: TGCGCCAGCAGCCTAGGGACTAGCCAGACTATCAGCTCCTACAATGAGCAGTTCTTC.

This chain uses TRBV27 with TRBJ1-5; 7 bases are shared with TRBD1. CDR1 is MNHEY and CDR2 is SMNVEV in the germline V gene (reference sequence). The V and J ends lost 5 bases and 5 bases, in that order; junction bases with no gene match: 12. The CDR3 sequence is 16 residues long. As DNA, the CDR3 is TGTGCCAGCAGTCCCAGACAGGGCTCGTTTGATCAGCCCCAGCATTTT. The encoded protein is CASSPRQGSFDQPQHF.

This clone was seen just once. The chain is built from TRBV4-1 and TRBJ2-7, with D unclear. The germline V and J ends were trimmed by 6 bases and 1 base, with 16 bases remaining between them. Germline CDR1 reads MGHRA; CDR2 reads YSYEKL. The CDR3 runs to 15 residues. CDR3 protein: CASRLANLFSYEQYF. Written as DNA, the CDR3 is TGCGCCAGCAGACTCGCCAATCTCTTTTCCTACGAGCAGTACTTC.

CDR3 region: CASSPTGTGELFF. As DNA, the CDR3 is TGCGCCAGCAGCCCGACAGGCACCGGGGAGCTGTTTTTT. The chain has TRBV5-1 and TRBJ2-2, with a weak D call TRBD1 (6 bases). Germline CDR1 is SGHRS and CDR2 is YFSETQ. This CDR3 comprises 13 residues. The V end was cut by 4 bases, the J end by 4 bases, with 8 bases between. The variable domain in full, completed from reference TRBV5-1 and TRBJ2-2, reads KAGVTQTPRYLIKTRGQQVTLSCSPISGHRSVSWYQQTPGQGLQFLFEYFSETQRNKGNFPGRFSGRQFSNSRSEMNVSTLELGDSALYLCASSPTGTGELFFGEGSRLTVL.

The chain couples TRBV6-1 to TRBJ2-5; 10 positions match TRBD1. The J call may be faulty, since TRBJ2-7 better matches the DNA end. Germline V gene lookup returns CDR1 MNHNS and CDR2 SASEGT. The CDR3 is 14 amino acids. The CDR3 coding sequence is TGTGCCAGCACTCCGGGACAGGGGAGTTACGAGCAGTACTTC. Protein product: CASTPGQGSYEQYF.

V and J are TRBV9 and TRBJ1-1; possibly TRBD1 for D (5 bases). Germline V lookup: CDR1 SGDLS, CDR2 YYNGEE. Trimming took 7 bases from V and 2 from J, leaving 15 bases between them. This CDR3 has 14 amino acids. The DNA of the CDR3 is TGTGCCAGCTCCCCTTTGACAGACAACACTGAAGCTTTCTTT. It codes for CASSPLTDNTEAFF.

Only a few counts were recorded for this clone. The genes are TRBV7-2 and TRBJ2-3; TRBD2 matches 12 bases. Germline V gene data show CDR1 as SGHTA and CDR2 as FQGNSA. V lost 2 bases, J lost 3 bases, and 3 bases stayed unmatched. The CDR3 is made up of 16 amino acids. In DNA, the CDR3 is TGTGCCAGCAGCTTAAGACTAGCGGGAGTGACAGATACGCAGTATTTT. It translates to CASSLRLAGVTDTQYF.

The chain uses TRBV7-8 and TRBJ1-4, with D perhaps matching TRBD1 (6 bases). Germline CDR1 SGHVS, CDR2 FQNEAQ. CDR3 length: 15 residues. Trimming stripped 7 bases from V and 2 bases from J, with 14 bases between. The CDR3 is CASTVAQGTNEKLFF. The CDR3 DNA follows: TGTGCCAGCACCGTGGCCCAGGGGACTAATGAAAAACTGTTTTTT.

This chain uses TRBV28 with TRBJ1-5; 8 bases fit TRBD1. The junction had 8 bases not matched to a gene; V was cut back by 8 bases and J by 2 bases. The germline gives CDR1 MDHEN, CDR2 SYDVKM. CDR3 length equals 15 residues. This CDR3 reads CASRQQGGGNQPQHF. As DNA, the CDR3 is TGTGCCAGCCGCCAACAGGGGGGAGGCAATCAGCCCCAGCATTTT.

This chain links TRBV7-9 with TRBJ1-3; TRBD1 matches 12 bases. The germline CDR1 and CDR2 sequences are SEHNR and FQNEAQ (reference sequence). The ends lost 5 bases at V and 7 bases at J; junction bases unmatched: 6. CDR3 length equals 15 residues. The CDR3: CASSPGTGGINTIYF. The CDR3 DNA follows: TGTGCCAGCAGCCCCGGGACAGGGGGCATCAACACCATATATTTT.

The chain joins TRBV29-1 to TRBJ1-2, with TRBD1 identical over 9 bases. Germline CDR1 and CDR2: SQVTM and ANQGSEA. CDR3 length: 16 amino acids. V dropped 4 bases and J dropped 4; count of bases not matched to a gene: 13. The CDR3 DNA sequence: TGCAGCGTTGGGCCGGTAGTCCGGGACAGGGCCTATGGCTACACCTTC. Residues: CSVGPVVRDRAYGYTF. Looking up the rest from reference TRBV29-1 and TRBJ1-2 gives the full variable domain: SAVISQKPSRDICQRGTSLTIQCQVDSQVTMMFWYRQQPGQSLTLIATANQGSEATYESGFVIDKFPISRPNLTFSTLTVSNMSPEDSSIYLCSVGPVVRDRAYGYTFGSGTRLTVV.

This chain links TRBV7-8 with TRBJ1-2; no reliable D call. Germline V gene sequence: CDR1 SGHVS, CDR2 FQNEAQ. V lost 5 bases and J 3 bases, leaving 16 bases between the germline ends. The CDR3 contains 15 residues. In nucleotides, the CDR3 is TGTGCCAGCAGCCTTCAGACTACGGGCTACTATGGCTACACCTTC. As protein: CASSLQTTGYYGYTF.